A selection of T cell receptor beta chains follows, all from one sample in a study of T cell repertoires in cytomegalovirus infection. TCRdb recomputed calls from the reads with MiXCR, one row per CDR3 protein. The sample includes tens of thousands of distinct CDR3 sequences, over 15% of them seen just once. Which antigens these TCRs recognize remains unknown. Sequenced here: CD8+ T cells from cultured PBMCs, sampled from culture after CMV antigen stimulation. These receptors were obtained from a human donor in good health (CMV status not recorded). Some clones in this sample may be carry-over from other donors' samples. Each CDR3 is given with its conserved first and last residue. A D gene is named only where the DNA matches it firmly. Expanded clones get a size class; other rows say once, few or many, or leave the size out.

TRBJ2-3 | . | . | TRBV28 | TGTGCCAGCAGTATCTCTAGCGTAGGGACAGATACGCAGTATTTT | CASSISSVGTDTQYF
TRBJ2-1 | . | . | TRBV11-3 | TGTGCCAGCAGCTGGGGGGTGGGCCTCTCCTACAATGAGCAGTTCTTC | CASSWGVGLSYNEQFF
TRBJ2-3 | . | . | TRBV11-2 | TGTGCCAGCAGCCTGCGGACAGCCGCAGATACGCAGTATTTT | CASSLRTAADTQYF
TRBJ2-7 | few | TRBD1 | TRBV5-6 | TGTGCCAGCAGCACGGGACAGGCCTTCTACGAGCAGTACTTC | CASSTGQAFYEQYF
TRBJ2-2 | many | . | TRBV12-3/TRBV12-4 | TGTGCCAGCAGTTCCGTTCACGGGGAGCTGTTTTTT | CASSSVHGELFF
TRBJ2-7 | few | . | TRBV7-6 | TGTGCCAGCAGCCCTGGACCTACTTACGAGCAGTACTTC | CASSPGPTYEQYF
TRBJ2-3 | . | . | TRBV12-5 | TGTGCTAGTGGTTTGGTACGAATCGGGGTAAACACAGATACGCAGTATTTT | CASGLVRIGVNTDTQYF
TRBJ2-5 | many | . | TRBV7-2 | TGTGCCAGCAGCTTAAACAAGTTATTAGAGACCCAGTACTTC | CASSLNKLLETQYF
TRBJ1-1 | . | . | TRBV7-8 | TGTGCCAGCAGCCCACGCCCCACAAGACAGATCACTGAAGCTTTCTTT | CASSPRPTRQITEAFF
TRBJ1-2 | . | . | TRBV28 | TGTGCCAGCAGCCCGACTGCGATCCGGATCTATGGCTACACCTTC | CASSPTAIRIYGYTF
TRBJ2-7 | . | TRBD1 | TRBV7-4 | TGTGCCAACCCAGCCCCGAAAACAGGGGTTTCCGCCTACGAGCAGTACTTC | CANPAPKTGVSAYEQYF
TRBJ2-7 | medium-sized | TRBD1 | TRBV12-3/TRBV12-4 | TGTGCCAGCAGCCCCGGACAGGTCTCCTACGAGCAGTACTTC | CASSPGQVSYEQYF
TRBJ2-7 | few | . | TRBV4-2 | TGTGCCAGCAGCCAACGCGACCGAGACTACGAGCAGTACTTC | CASSQRDRDYEQYF
TRBJ1-2 | few | . | TRBV7-8 | TGTGCCAGCAGCTTAGCCCGGAGGTGGGGCTACACCTTC | CASSLARRWGYTF
TRBJ2-1 | . | TRBD2 | TRBV11-3 | TGTGCCAGCAGCAAGGGACCAATACTAGCGGGGGGTCACAATGAGCAGTTCTTC | CASSKGPILAGGHNEQFF
TRBJ2-3 | few | . | TRBV7-9 | TGTGCCAGCAGCTTAGCGCGGGGGCTCAAGGACACAGATACGCAGTATTTT | CASSLARGLKDTDTQYF
TRBJ2-7 | many | TRBD1 | TRBV7-9 | TGTGCCAGCAGCGGATTAGGGGCCGGGACAGGCTCCTACGAGCAGTACTTC | CASSGLGAGTGSYEQYF
TRBJ1-4 | . | . | TRBV4-1 | TGCGCCAGCAGCAACCCCCAAGCGGGAGAAAAACTGTTTTTT | CASSNPQAGEKLFF
TRBJ2-1 | . | TRBD2 | TRBV6-2/TRBV6-3 | TGTGCCAGCTGGACTAGCGGGAGGATTGAGCAGTTCTTC | CASWTSGRIEQFF
TRBJ1-1 | . | TRBD1 | TRBV12-3/TRBV12-4 | TGTGCCAGCAGTTCCTGGACAGGGAAAAACACTGAAGCTTTCTTT | CASSSWTGKNTEAFF
TRBJ2-7 | . | . | TRBV15 | TGTGCCACCAGCAGAGCGGGGGAATCGGGAGGAGACAGTAGGCAAGGGGGTGCCTACGAGCAGTACTTC | CATSRAGESGGDSRQGGAYEQYF
TRBJ2-7 | . | . | TRBV7-2 | TGTGCCAGCAGCTCGCTACCGAGGAGCGAGCAGTACTTC | CASSSLPRSEQYF
TRBJ1-1 | . | . | TRBV7-2 | TGTGCCAGCAGCCCATCCCTACGCTTAAACACTGAAGCTTTCTTT | CASSPSLRLNTEAFF
TRBJ1-5 | . | . | TRBV9 | TGTGCCAGCAGCGTAGGAGGAGGGCAGCCCCAGCATTTT | CASSVGGGQPQHF
TRBJ1-5 | . | . | TRBV6-5 | TGTGCCAGCGGCCATGAGGGCAATCAGCCCCAGCATTTT | CASGHEGNQPQHF
TRBJ2-7 | . | TRBD2 | TRBV7-2 | TGTGCCAGCAGCTTAGTGGGGAGACTAGCGGGAGGGTCATCCTACGAGCAGTACTTC | CASSLVGRLAGGSSYEQYF
TRBJ2-3 | . | . | TRBV7-9 | TGTGCCAGCAGCGTGGGACTTGGCACAGATACGCAGTATTTT | CASSVGLGTDTQYF
TRBJ2-1 | . | . | TRBV15 | TGTGCCACCAGCAGAGATCGGGCCAGGGTAAATGAGCAGTTCTTC | CATSRDRARVNEQFF
TRBJ2-1 | few | TRBD2 | TRBV7-2 | TGTGCCAGCACCCCCCGGGCGGGGGGCGTCCTGTATGAGCAGTTCTTC | CASTPRAGGVLYEQFF
TRBJ2-1 | few | TRBD2 | TRBV12-3/TRBV12-4 | TGTGCCAGCAGCGCGGGACTAGCTAGCGATGAGCAGTTCTTC | CASSAGLASDEQFF
TRBJ2-1 | few | TRBD2 | TRBV7-2 | TGTGCCAGCAGCTCCCCCGAGGGAGCTAGCGGATACAATGAGCAGTTCTTC | CASSSPEGASGYNEQFF
TRBJ2-7 | . | TRBD1 | TRBV11-2 | TGTGCCAGCAGCTTAGAACAGGGGGACGAGCAGTACTTC | CASSLEQGDEQYF
TRBJ1-5 | . | . | TRBV15 | TGTGCCACCAGCAGAGTGGGGGGGCCGAATCAGCCCCAGCATTTT | CATSRVGGPNQPQHF
TRBJ2-2 | . | . | TRBV23-1 | TGCGCCAGCAGTCCCCCTTACAGGGTTACCCGCGCGAACACCGGGGAGCTGTTTTTT | CASSPPYRVTRANTGELFF
TRBJ2-1 | . | . | TRBV5-6 | TGTGCCAGCAGCTTGGTGGCAGGGGGGAATGAGCAGTTCTTC | CASSLVAGGNEQFF
TRBJ2-1 | few | . | TRBV6-1 | TGTGCCAGCCTCACCTACAATGAGCAGTTCTTC | CASLTYNEQFF
TRBJ2-7 | . | TRBD2 | TRBV6-1 | TGTGCCAGCAGTGAGGCCCCCGGTAGCGGGAGTACCTACGAGCAGTACTTC | CASSEAPGSGSTYEQYF
TRBJ2-3 | . | TRBD2 | TRBV4-3 | TGCGCCAGCAGCCAAGAACTAGCGGGAGGGCCAGATACGCAGTATTTT | CASSQELAGGPDTQYF
TRBJ1-6 | many | TRBD1 | TRBV10-3 | TGTGCCATCAGTCACAGGGGCTCTCCTAATTCACCCCTCCACTTT | CAISHRGSPNSPLHF
TRBJ2-1 | . | . | TRBV28 | TGTGCCAGCAGTTTATTCCAGCAGGGCTACAATGAGCAGTTCTTC | CASSLFQQGYNEQFF
TRBJ2-7 | . | . | TRBV6-1 | TGTGCCAGCGAAGATTCCGAGCAGTACTTC | CASEDSEQYF
TRBJ2-1 | . | TRBD1 | TRBV7-3 | TGTGCCAGCAGCTTTCGACAGGGGCCCTACAATGAGCAGTTCTTC | CASSFRQGPYNEQFF
TRBJ2-1 | . | . | TRBV20-1 | TGCAGTGCTAGAGGGACCGGCGGGGATCCAAACAATGAGCAGTTCTTC | CSARGTGGDPNNEQFF
TRBJ1-1 | . | . | TRBV20-1 | TGCAGTGCTAGACGCGGGCTCACTGAAGCTTTCTTT | CSARRGLTEAFF